Sequencing of this T cell receptor beta chain was carried out in a study of shared clonotypes between healthy human individuals. In the study overall: Per-donor plates numbered three CD4 naive, three CD4 memory, two CD8 naive and one CD8 memory. Study findings and constraints: Lower generation probabilities were found for non-shared clonotypes than for those shared by all four donors.

V dropped 5 bases and J dropped 8 bases, with 7 bases sitting between them. Germline V CDR1 and CDR2: SGHTA, FQGTGA. The CDR3 has 11 residues. Notes on this clone: The antigen remains unidentified.

Assay execution proceeded at the deep level. Some clones are missing from TCRdb's copy, which holds only in-frame ones; the method was immunoSEQ multiplex PCR. In the table there are about 2 million clones, roughly 96% of which are singletons. The sample was naive CD4+ T cells sorted from blood. Regarding subset: CD45RA+ positively selected. This TCR derives from a young man in good health. The V and J genes are TRBV7-3 and TRBJ2-1, with D maybe TRBD2 (5 bases). The CDR3 is CASSRTDEQFF. CDR3 bases: TGTGCCAGCAGCCGGACTGATGAGCAGTTCTTC.